This T cell receptor beta chain was observed in a study of blood T cell repertoires in COVID-19. Study background: There were acute and convalescent COVID-19 samples, and they came from the United States, Italy and Spain. In each case, the material was cDNA or gDNA derived from T cells, B-cell-depleted T cells, or PBMCs.

The V end lost 3 bases, the J end lost 7 bases, and 21 bases lay between the germline ends. The CDR3 runs to 15 residues. In germline, CDR1 is DFQATT, CDR2 SNEGSKA (reference sequence). In the original analysis: It was from reference gene primer amplification that nucleated cell counts were estimated. Assay used: immunoSEQ multiplex PCR; TCRdb lists only in-frame clones, some missing. V, J and clone size derive from that table, while D and trimming were established from the DNA sequence. Of about 480,000 clones listed, roughly 88% are singletons. Sequences were obtained from PBMCs or T cells enriched from blood (not recorded which). This sequence joins TRBV20-1 and TRBJ1-2; possibly TRBD1 for D (6 bases). The sequence was collected from a woman aged 40 to 49 who had recovered from COVID-19. CDR3 amino acids: CSASHRGTLRSGYTF. CDR3 bases: TGCAGTGCTAGTCACCGAGGGACACTCAGGAGTGGCTACACCTTC.